Presented here are 7 T cell receptor beta chains from one specimen sequenced in a study of CD8 T cells in ankylosing spondylitis. Using its own MiXCR run on the 5' RACE reads, TCRdb lists one record per CDR3 protein. The sample includes 100,000 to 150,000 distinct CDR3 sequences, 7% seen only once; the top ten take 12%. Sequencing input: blood, either unsorted or a sorted T cell fraction (not recorded which). The source is a male donor with ankylosing spondylitis or in good health (not recorded which).

This clonotype was recorded at least ten times. This chain connects TRBV9 to TRBJ1-6; no clear D. The CDR3 totals 13 residues. Between the trimmed V and J ends, which lost 1 base and 6 bases, there was a span of 5 bases. Germline assignment: CDR1 SGDLS and CDR2 YYNGEE. The CDR3, as DNA: TGTGCCAGCAGCGTATACAGTAATTCACCCCTCCACTTT. Translation gives CASSVYSNSPLHF. The entire variable domain, with the rest obtained from reference TRBV9 and TRBJ1-6, is as follows: DSGVTQTPKHLITATGQRVTLRCSPRSGDLSVYWYQQSLDQGLQFLIQYYNGEERAKGNILERFSAQQFPDLHSELNLSSLELGDSALYFCASSVYSNSPLHFGNGTRLTVT.

In its sample, this clonotype was seen many times. The chain is built from TRBV4-2 and TRBJ2-7; D is undetermined. This CDR3 is 15 amino acids long. The germline gives CDR1 LGHNA, CDR2 YNFKEQ. The germline V and J ends were trimmed by 0 bases and 5 bases, with 14 bases remaining between them. The CDR3 loop is CASSQEVSFFHEQYF. The CDR3 nucleotides read TGTGCCAGCAGCCAAGAAGTTTCGTTTTTCCACGAGCAGTACTTC.

The table lists this clonotype with many counts. The DNA for the CDR3 is TGTGCCAGCAGTTTCCCCGACAGCGCAACTAATGAAAAACTGTTTTTT. Amino acids: CASSFPDSATNEKLFF. The chain links TRBV28 to TRBJ1-4; maybe TRBD1 (5 bases). Germline CDR1 and CDR2: MDHEN and SYDVKM. There are 16 residues in the CDR3. Trimming took 3 bases from V and 0 from J, leaving 11 bases between them.

In its sample, this clonotype was seen many times. This sequence joins TRBV20-1 and TRBJ1-2; possibly TRBD1 for D (5 bases). Germline lookup yields CDR1 DFQATT and CDR2 SNEGSKA (reference sequence). This CDR3 comprises 14 residues. V lost 1 base and J lost 1, with 10 bases in between. The CDR3 coding sequence is TGCAGTGCTAGAGTTGGCAGGGATAACTATGGCTACACCTTC. Residues: CSARVGRDNYGYTF.

Ten or more counts support this clonotype. The V call is TRBV28, the J call TRBJ1-4, with 8 bases lining up with TRBD1. After removal of 8 bases from V and 0 bases from J, the junction contained 11 bases not matched to a gene. Germline V CDR1 and CDR2: MDHEN, SYDVKM. This CDR3 has 17 amino acids. CDR3 sequence reads: CASEDRVLMSTNEKLFF. The CDR3 DNA reads TGTGCCAGCGAGGACAGGGTATTGATGTCAACTAATGAAAAACTGTTTTTT.

Remarks on this clonotype: Sequence at one end of the junction differs from germline and may be a read error. The V and J genes are TRBV5-5 and TRBJ2-2, with 8 bases lining up with TRBD1. Germline CDR1 and CDR2: SGHKS and YYEKEE (reference sequence). The CDR3 has 16 amino acids. In nucleotides, the CDR3 is TGTGCTAGCAGCTGGTCGACAGGGGTTAACACCGGGGAGCTGTTTTTT. This codes for CASSWSTGVNTGELFF.

This clonotype has a handful of counts. This rearrangement joins TRBV6-2 or TRBV6-3 to TRBJ2-1, with D perhaps given as TRBD1 or TRBD2 (6 bases each). Trimming left V 9 bases short and J 0 bases short, with 15 bases between. In germline, CDR1 is MNHEY, CDR2 SVGEGT. The CDR3 has 15 amino acids. DNA for the CDR3: TGTGCCAGTGTTTTGGGGGGCACCTCCTACAATGAGCAGTTCTTC. Its translation is CASVLGGTSYNEQFF.